The text below deals with one TCR beta chain. The method was immunoSEQ multiplex PCR; TCRdb's version includes in-frame clones alone and lacks a portion of them. The sample has roughly 410,000 clones, just under 95% seen once. V was pared by 0 bases and J by 4 bases, with 10 bases between. This CDR3 region has 14 residues. Germline CDR1 and CDR2: SGHDT and YYEEEE. This sample was taken from a study of shared T cell receptors in the human thymus. The receptor comes from a human donor. The source material was thymocytes. V usage is TRBV5-6 and J usage is TRBJ1-1; possibly TRBD1 for D (5 bases). The CDR3, as DNA: TGTGCCAGCAGCTTGGCTGGGGGTGGCACTGAAGCTTTCTTT. Residues: CASSLAGGGTEAFF.